Listed below are T cell receptor beta chains from one sample, sequenced in a study of technical replicates of blood from a handful of donors. The repertoire was sequenced with immunoSEQ multiplex PCR; TCRdb's copy has only in-frame clones and lacks some. This table has under 75,000 clones, approximately 96% appearing once. Sequencing was carried out using T cells isolated from PBMCs. Source of these receptors: a human donor in good health. Both conserved end residues are part of each CDR3. D genes are given only for firm matches. Clone size is not always given. Where it is, it says once, few, many or a class for expanded clones.

CDR3 length,D gene,J gene,V gene,clone size,CDR3 DNA,CDR3 protein
13,-,TRBJ1-1,TRBV25-1,-,TGTGCCAGCAGTGACTTAAGGGGAACTGAAGCTTTCTTT,CASSDLRGTEAFF
18,TRBD2,TRBJ2-1,TRBV7-2,-,TGTGCCAGCAGCTCCCCGATCAAGACTAGCGGGCACTACAATGAGCAGTTCTTC,CASSSPIKTSGHYNEQFF
13,-,TRBJ2-7,TRBV6-6,-,TGTGCCAGCTTACAGGGTACTGCCTACGAGCAGTACTTC,CASLQGTAYEQYF
15,-,TRBJ1-2,TRBV11-2,-,TGTGCCAGCAGCTTATACCCCAGGACAGACTATGGCTACACCTTC,CASSLYPRTDYGYTF
15,TRBD1,TRBJ1-3,TRBV5-4,-,TGTGCCAGCAGCCGGGGGACAGCAAGAGGAAACACCATATATTTT,CASSRGTARGNTIYF
11,-,TRBJ2-7,TRBV30,-,TGTGCCTGGAGTCAGTTCTACGAGCAGTACTTC,CAWSQFYEQYF
20,TRBD2,TRBJ2-3,TRBV28,-,TGTGCCAGCAGTGGAGTCCCCGGGACTAGCGGGAGGGCCTCTAGGGATACGCAGTATTTT,CASSGVPGTSGRASRDTQYF
12,-,TRBJ2-7,TRBV5-1,-,TGCGCCAGCAGCCCCGACTTGACTCTCTATGTTTGG,CASSPDLTLYVW
12,-,TRBJ2-5,TRBV27,-,TGTGCCAGCACGTCACATAAGGAGACCCAGTACTTC,CASTSHKETQYF
11,-,TRBJ1-1,TRBV6-5,-,TGTGCCAGCAGGGACGGGATGGGAGCTTTCTTT,CASRDGMGAFF
13,-,TRBJ1-1,TRBV6-1,-,TGTGCCAGCAGTGAAGCGATGGGCATAGAAGCTTTCTTT,CASSEAMGIEAFF
16,TRBD2,TRBJ2-5,TRBV23-1,-,TGCGCCAGCAGTCAACCTGACGGGAGGGAGCAAGAGACCCAGTACTTC,CASSQPDGREQETQYF
13,-,TRBJ2-7,TRBV5-4,-,TGTGCCAGCAGCTACGACACCTTCTACGAGCAGTACTTC,CASSYDTFYEQYF
13,TRBD1,TRBJ2-5,TRBV14,-,TGTGCCAGCAGCCGGGACAGAGAAGAGACCCAGTACTTC,CASSRDREETQYF
18,TRBD2,TRBJ2-1,TRBV7-8,-,TGTGCCAGCAGTAGGCTAGCGGGAGCGGGTAGGGTTTACAATGAGCAGTTCTTC,CASSRLAGAGRVYNEQFF
13,-,TRBJ2-2,TRBV4-1,-,TGCGCCAGCAGTCTGGAGGGCACCGGGGAGCTGTTTTTT,CASSLEGTGELFF
16,-,TRBJ1-1,TRBV7-8,-,TGTGCCAGCAGCCCCGGAATGGCGGGGGTACCGACTGAAGCTTTCTTT,CASSPGMAGVPTEAFF
15,TRBD1,TRBJ2-7,TRBV18,once,TGTGCCAGCTCACAACGCAGGGGGCTGGGCTACGAGCAGTACTTC,CASSQRRGLGYEQYF
15,-,TRBJ1-2,TRBV4-2,-,TGTGCCAGCAGGACGGCAGGGAAAGTAGAGGATGGCTACACCTTC,CASRTAGKVEDGYTF
14,TRBD2,TRBJ2-7,TRBV6-5,-,TGTGCCAGCAGATTGACTAGCGGGAGCTACGAGCAGTACTTC,CASRLTSGSYEQYF
14,TRBD2,TRBJ2-7,TRBV5-6,-,TGTGCCAGCAGAGAGAGCGGGATATACTACGAGCAGTACTTC,CASRESGIYYEQYF
13,-,TRBJ2-1,TRBV7-9,-,TGTGCCAGCAGCTTAGCCCCCCTTCATGAGCAGTTCTTC,CASSLAPLHEQFF
13,-,TRBJ2-1,TRBV7-7,-,TGTGCCAGCAGCCAGGACAGATACAATGAGCAGTTCTTC,CASSQDRYNEQFF
15,TRBD1,TRBJ1-1,TRBV10-3,-,TGTGCCATCAGAGGGGGACAGGGAACGAACACTGAAGCTTTCTTT,CAIRGGQGTNTEAFF
13,-,TRBJ1-4,TRBV30,-,TGTGCCTGCTCCAGGGGAAACTATGAAAAACTGTTTTTT,CACSRGNYEKLFF
12,-,TRBJ1-1,TRBV6-5,-,TGTGCCAGCAGTTACTCTCGCACTGAAGCTTTCTTT,CASSYSRTEAFF
15,-,TRBJ1-4,TRBV2,-,TGTGCCAGCTTCTGGACAACCGAGGGAGGTGAAAAACTGTTTTTT,CASFWTTEGGEKLFF
14,-,TRBJ1-2,TRBV19,-,TGTGCCAGTAGTAGCCTGGGACAAATTTATGGCTACACCTTC,CASSSLGQIYGYTF
15,TRBD2,TRBJ2-1,TRBV25-1,-,TGTGCCAGCAGTGAACTAGCGGGCACCAACAATGAGCAGTTCTTC,CASSELAGTNNEQFF
16,TRBD2,TRBJ2-3,TRBV4-2,-,TGTGCCAGCAGCCAAGAAAGCGGGAGGTTGACAGATACGCAGTATTTT,CASSQESGRLTDTQYF
14,-,TRBJ2-7,TRBV30,-,TGTGCCTGGACCCCGGGGGTAGAGACTTACGAGCAGTACTTC,CAWTPGVETYEQYF
16,TRBD2,TRBJ2-5,TRBV4-1,-,TGCGCCAGCAGCCAAGAACTAGCGGGACAACAAGAGACCCAGTACTTC,CASSQELAGQQETQYF
16,-,TRBJ2-1,TRBV4-3,-,TGCGCCAGCAGCCAAGAGAGTAGGACAGTAATCGATGAGCAGTTCTTC,CASSQESRTVIDEQFF
18,TRBD1,TRBJ1-4,TRBV7-9,-,TGTGCCAGCAGCTTAGGCCAGGGGGTCCGTGGAGTTAATGAAAAACTGTTTTTT,CASSLGQGVRGVNEKLFF
14,-,TRBJ2-2,TRBV11-2,-,TGTGCCAGCCTGATATCGGGCGGGATGGGGGAGCTGTTTTTT,CASLISGGMGELFF
16,-,TRBJ1-1,TRBV19,-,TGTGCCAGTAGTATAGTATTCGAGAGGCCGGACACTGAAGCTTTCTTT,CASSIVFERPDTEAFF
18,TRBD1,TRBJ2-2,TRBV7-3,once,TGTGCCAGCAGCTTAATAAGTATTCGGACAGGGAGCACCGGGGAGCTGTTTTTT,CASSLISIRTGSTGELFF
14,-,TRBJ1-1,TRBV29-1,-,TGCAGCACTGAGGAGTTGGGGGCGAACACTGAAGCTTTCTTT,CSTEELGANTEAFF
12,-,TRBJ2-1,TRBV7-9,-,TGTGCCAGCAGCCAAAACTCGCATGAGCAGTTCTTC,CASSQNSHEQFF
16,TRBD2,TRBJ2-5,TRBV4-3,-,TGCGCCAGCAGCAGACTAGCGGGAGTCCTTGGAGAGACCCAGTACTTC,CASSRLAGVLGETQYF
16,TRBD1,TRBJ1-3,TRBV25-1,-,TGTGCCAGCAGTGAATCCGGGACAGGAGCCGGAAACACCATATATTTT,CASSESGTGAGNTIYF
14,-,TRBJ1-2,TRBV9,-,TGTGCCAGCAGCCGCCTGATGGCATCTAGAGGCTACACCTTC,CASSRLMASRGYTF
14,-,TRBJ2-3,TRBV2,once,TGTGCCAGCAGTTTAAACTCAAACACAGATACGCAGTATTTT,CASSLNSNTDTQYF
13,TRBD1,TRBJ1-1,TRBV27,few,TGTGCCAGCAGTTGGACAGGGAGTACTGAAGCTTTCTTT,CASSWTGSTEAFF
17,TRBD1,TRBJ1-1,TRBV19,-,TGTGCCAGTAGTATAGGTACAGGGGGCAAGGTTGGCACTGAAGCTTTCTTT,CASSIGTGGKVGTEAFF